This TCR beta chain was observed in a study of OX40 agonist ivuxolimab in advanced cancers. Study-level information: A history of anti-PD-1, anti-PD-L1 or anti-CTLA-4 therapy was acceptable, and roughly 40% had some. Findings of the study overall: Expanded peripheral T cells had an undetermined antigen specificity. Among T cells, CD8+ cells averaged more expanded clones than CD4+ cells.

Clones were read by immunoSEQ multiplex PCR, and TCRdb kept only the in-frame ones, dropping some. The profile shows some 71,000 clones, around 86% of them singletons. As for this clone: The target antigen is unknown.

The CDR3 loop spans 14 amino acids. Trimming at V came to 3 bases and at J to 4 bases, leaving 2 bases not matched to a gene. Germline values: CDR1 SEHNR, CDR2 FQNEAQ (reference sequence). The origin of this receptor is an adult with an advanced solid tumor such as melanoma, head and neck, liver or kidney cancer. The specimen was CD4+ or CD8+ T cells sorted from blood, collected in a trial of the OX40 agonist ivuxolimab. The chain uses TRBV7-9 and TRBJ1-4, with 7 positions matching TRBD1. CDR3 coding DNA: TGTGCCAGCAGCTTGGCAGGGGGTAATGAAAAACTGTTTTTT. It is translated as CASSLAGGNEKLFF.